This TCR beta chain appears in the sequencing data of a study of response to subunit inactivated influenza vaccine. V was trimmed by 0 bases and J by 1 base, leaving 12 bases between them. Germline loops: CDR1 SQVTM, CDR2 ANQGSEA. The CDR3 consists of 16 residues. This clonotype was detected ten times or more. Via MiXCR, TCRdb re-called the RT-PCR reads, giving one row per CDR3 protein. The repertoire holds about 190,000 distinct CDR3 sequences, approximately 15% seen once, with approximately 24% in the top ten. Sequencing was performed on CD8+ T cells sorted from PBMCs, taken around 5 days after vaccination. The receptor was isolated from a man aged 50-59 years who received an inactivated influenza vaccine. V and J are TRBV29-1 and TRBJ2-2; D is possibly TRBD1 (6 bases). The CDR3 loop reads CSVEERRRGNTGELFF. CDR3 coding DNA: TGCAGCGTTGAAGAAAGGCGCAGGGGGAACACCGGGGAGCTGTTTTTT.